This T cell receptor beta chain is from a study of T cells after yellow fever vaccination. Germline V gene data show CDR1 as DFQATT and CDR2 as SNEGSKA (reference sequence). This CDR3 has 15 residues. V was clipped by 1 base and J by 6 bases, with 18 bases between them. TCRdb reanalysed the 5' RACE reads using MiXCR and keeps one entry per CDR3 protein. The repertoire holds around 550,000 distinct CDR3 sequences, with 15% to 20% as singletons. Study-wide findings and caveats: Most primary-vaccination clones reappeared after the booster (approximately 95% CD4, about 87% CD8). Peaking faster, on day 5 versus 15, the secondary response was nonetheless weaker. High-abundance clonotypes from the bulk population could contaminate FACS-sorted repertoires.

This clonotype was picked up a small number of times. Antigen: not known. The TCR originated in a man between 25 and 39 years old who received the YFV17D yellow fever vaccine. The sample here was PBMCs, taken 15 days after the yellow fever booster vaccination. The chain uses TRBV20-1 and TRBJ2-5, with D possibly TRBD2 on 6 matching bases. Written as DNA, the CDR3 is TGCAGTGCTAGAGTCGGGGACCTCGGGGGACAGACCCAGTACTTC. This sequence encodes CSARVGDLGGQTQYF.